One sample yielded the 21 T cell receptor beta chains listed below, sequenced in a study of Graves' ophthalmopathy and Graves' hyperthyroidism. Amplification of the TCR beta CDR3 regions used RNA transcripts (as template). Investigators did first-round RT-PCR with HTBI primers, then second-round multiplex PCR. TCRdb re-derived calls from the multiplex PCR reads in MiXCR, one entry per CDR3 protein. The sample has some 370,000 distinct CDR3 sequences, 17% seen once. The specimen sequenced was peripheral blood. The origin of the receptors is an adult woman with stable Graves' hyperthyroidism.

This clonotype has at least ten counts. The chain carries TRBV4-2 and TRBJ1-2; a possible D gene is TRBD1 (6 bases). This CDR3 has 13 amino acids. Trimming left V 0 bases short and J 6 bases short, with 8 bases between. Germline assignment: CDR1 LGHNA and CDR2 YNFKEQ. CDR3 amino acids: CASSQEYRDGYTF. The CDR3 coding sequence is TGTGCCAGCAGCCAAGAGTACAGGGATGGCTACACCTTC.

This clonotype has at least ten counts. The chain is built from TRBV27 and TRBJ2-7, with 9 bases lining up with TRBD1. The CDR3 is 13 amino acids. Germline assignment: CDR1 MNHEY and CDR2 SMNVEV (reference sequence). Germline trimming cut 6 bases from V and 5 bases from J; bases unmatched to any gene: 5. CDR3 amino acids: CASRGQGDDEQYF. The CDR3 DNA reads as TGTGCCAGCAGGGGACAGGGCGACGACGAGCAGTACTTC.

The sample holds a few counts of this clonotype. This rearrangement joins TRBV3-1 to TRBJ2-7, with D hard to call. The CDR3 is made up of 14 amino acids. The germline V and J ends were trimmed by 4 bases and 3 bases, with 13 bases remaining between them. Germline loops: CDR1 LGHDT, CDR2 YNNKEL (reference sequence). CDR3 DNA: TGTGCCAGCAGCCCATCGGAAAACAACTACGAGCAGTACTTC. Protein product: CASSPSENNYEQYF.

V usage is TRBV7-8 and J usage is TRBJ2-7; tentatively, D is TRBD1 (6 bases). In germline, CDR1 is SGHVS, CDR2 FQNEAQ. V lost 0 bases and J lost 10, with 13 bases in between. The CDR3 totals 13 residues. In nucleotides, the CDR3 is TGTGCCAGCAGCTTAGCCGGACAGAGGAATCAGTACTTC. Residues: CASSLAGQRNQYF.

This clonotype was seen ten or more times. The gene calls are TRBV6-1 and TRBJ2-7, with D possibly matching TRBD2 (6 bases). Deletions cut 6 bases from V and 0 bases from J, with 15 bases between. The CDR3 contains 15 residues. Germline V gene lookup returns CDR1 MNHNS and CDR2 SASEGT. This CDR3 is CASRGSWDSSYEQYF. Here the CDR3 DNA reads TGTGCCAGCAGAGGTTCGTGGGACTCCTCCTACGAGCAGTACTTC.

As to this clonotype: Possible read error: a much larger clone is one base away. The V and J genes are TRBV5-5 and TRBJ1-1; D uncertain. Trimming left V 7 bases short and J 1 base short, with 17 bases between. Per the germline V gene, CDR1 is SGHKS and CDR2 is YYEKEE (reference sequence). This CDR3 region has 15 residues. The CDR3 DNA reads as TGTGCCAGCTTCCCGAATTGGGCCGGGAACACTGAAGCTTTCTTT. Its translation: CASFPNWAGNTEAFF.

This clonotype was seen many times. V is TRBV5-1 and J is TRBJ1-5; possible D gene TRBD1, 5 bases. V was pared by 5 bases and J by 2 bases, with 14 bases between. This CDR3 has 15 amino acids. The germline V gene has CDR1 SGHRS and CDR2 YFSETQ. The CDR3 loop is CASSWGESGNQPQHF. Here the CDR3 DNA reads TGCGCCAGCAGTTGGGGGGAGAGCGGCAATCAGCCCCAGCATTTT.

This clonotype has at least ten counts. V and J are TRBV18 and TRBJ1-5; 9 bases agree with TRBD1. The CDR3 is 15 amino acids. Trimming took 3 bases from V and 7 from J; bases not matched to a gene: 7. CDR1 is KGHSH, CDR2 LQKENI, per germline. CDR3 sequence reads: CASSPTGTGTQPQHF. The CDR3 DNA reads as TGTGCCAGCTCACCGACAGGGACAGGGACCCAGCCCCAGCATTTT.

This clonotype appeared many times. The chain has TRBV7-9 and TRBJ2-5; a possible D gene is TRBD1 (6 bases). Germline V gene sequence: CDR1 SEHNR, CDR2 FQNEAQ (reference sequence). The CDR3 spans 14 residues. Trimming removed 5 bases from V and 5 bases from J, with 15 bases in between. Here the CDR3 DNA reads TGTGCCAGCAGCAGCACAGGGTACTGGGAGACCCAGTACTTC. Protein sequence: CASSSTGYWETQYF.

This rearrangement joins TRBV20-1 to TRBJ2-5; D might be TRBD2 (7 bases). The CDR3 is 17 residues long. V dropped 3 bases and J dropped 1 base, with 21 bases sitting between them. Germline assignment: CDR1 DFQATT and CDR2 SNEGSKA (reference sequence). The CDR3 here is CSASRPSGGLTQETQYF. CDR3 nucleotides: TGCAGTGCTAGTCGACCCTCGGGGGGCTTGACCCAAGAGACCCAGTACTTC.

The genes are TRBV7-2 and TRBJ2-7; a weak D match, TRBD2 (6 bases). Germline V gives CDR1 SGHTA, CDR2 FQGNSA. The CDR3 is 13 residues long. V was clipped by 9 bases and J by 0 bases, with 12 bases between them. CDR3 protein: CASSREHSYEQYF. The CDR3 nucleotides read TGTGCCAGTTCCCGGGAGCACTCCTACGAGCAGTACTTC.

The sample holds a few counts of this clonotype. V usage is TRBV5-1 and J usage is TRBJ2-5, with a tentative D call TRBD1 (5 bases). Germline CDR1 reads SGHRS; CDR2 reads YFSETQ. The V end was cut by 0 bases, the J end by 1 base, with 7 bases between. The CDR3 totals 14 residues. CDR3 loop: CASSLGQIQETQYF. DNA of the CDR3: TGCGCCAGCAGCTTGGGACAGATCCAAGAGACCCAGTACTTC.

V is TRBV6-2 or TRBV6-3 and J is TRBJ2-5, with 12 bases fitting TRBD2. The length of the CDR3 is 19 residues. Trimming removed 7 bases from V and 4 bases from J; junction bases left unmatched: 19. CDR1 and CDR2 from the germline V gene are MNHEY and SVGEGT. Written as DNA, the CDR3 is TGTGCCAGCACTCCCCGGGGGGGGCTAGCGGGAGGGGGAGGAGAGACCCAGTACTTC. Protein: CASTPRGGLAGGGGETQYF.

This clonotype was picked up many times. The CDR3 DNA reads as TGTGCCAGCAGCCGAACCGGGACTAGCGGCTACGAGCAGTACTTC. Amino acid sequence: CASSRTGTSGYEQYF. The chain is built from TRBV2 and TRBJ2-7; 11 bases map to TRBD2. Unmatched junction bases numbered 7, after V lost 6 bases and J lost 3 bases. In germline, CDR1 is SNHLY, CDR2 FYNNEI. The CDR3 spans 15 residues.

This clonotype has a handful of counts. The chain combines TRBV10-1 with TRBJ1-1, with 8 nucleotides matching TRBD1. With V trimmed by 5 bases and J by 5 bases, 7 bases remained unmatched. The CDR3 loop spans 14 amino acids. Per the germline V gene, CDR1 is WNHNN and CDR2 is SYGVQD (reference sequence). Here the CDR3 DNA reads TGCGCCAGCAGTCCGATCAGGGGGCAGACTGAAGCTTTCTTT. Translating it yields CASSPIRGQTEAFF.

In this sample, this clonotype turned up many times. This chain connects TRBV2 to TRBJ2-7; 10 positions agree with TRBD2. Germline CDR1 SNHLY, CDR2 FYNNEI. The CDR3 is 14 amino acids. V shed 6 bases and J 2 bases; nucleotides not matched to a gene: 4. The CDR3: CASRGGLATYEQYF. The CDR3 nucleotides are TGTGCCAGCAGGGGGGGACTAGCGACCTACGAGCAGTACTTC.

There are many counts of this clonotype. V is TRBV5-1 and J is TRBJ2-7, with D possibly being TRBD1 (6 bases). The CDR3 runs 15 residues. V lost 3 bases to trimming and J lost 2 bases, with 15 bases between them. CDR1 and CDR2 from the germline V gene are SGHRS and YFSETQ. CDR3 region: CASSSTIGTTYEQYF. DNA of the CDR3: TGCGCCAGCAGCTCTACTATTGGGACAACCTACGAGCAGTACTTC.

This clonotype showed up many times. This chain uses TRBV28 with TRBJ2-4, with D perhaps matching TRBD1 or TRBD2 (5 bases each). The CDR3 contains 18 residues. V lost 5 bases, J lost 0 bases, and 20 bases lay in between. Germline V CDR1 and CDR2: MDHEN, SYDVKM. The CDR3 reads CASSASSWDRLAKNIQYF. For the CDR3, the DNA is TGTGCCAGCAGTGCGTCTTCCTGGGACCGACTAGCCAAAAACATTCAGTACTTC. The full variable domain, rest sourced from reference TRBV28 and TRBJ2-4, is DVKVTQSSRYLVKRTGEKVFLECVQDMDHENMFWYRQDPGLGLRLIYFSYDVKMKEKGDIPEGYSVSREKKERFSLILESASTNQTSMYLCASSASSWDRLAKNIQYFGAGTRLSVL.

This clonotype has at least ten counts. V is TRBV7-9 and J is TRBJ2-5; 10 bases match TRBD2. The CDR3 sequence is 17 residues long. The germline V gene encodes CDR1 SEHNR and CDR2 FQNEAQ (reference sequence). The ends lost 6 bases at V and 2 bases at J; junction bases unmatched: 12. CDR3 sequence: CASRPSSGRAGQETQYF. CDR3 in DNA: TGTGCCAGCAGGCCGTCGAGCGGGAGGGCCGGTCAAGAGACCCAGTACTTC.

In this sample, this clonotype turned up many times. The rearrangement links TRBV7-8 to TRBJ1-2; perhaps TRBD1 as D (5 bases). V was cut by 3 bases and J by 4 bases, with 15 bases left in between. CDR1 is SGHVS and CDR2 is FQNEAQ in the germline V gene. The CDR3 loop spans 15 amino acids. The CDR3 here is CASSFDRAWSYGYTF. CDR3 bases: TGTGCCAGCAGCTTTGACAGAGCCTGGAGCTATGGCTACACCTTC.

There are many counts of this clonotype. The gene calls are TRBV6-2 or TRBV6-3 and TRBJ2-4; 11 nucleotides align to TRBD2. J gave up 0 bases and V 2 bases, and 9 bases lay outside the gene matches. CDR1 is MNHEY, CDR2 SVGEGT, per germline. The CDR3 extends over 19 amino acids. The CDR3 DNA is TGTGCCAGCAGTTACGGGGACAACGGACTAGCGGGAGCCAAAAACATTCAGTACTTC. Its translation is CASSYGDNGLAGAKNIQYF.